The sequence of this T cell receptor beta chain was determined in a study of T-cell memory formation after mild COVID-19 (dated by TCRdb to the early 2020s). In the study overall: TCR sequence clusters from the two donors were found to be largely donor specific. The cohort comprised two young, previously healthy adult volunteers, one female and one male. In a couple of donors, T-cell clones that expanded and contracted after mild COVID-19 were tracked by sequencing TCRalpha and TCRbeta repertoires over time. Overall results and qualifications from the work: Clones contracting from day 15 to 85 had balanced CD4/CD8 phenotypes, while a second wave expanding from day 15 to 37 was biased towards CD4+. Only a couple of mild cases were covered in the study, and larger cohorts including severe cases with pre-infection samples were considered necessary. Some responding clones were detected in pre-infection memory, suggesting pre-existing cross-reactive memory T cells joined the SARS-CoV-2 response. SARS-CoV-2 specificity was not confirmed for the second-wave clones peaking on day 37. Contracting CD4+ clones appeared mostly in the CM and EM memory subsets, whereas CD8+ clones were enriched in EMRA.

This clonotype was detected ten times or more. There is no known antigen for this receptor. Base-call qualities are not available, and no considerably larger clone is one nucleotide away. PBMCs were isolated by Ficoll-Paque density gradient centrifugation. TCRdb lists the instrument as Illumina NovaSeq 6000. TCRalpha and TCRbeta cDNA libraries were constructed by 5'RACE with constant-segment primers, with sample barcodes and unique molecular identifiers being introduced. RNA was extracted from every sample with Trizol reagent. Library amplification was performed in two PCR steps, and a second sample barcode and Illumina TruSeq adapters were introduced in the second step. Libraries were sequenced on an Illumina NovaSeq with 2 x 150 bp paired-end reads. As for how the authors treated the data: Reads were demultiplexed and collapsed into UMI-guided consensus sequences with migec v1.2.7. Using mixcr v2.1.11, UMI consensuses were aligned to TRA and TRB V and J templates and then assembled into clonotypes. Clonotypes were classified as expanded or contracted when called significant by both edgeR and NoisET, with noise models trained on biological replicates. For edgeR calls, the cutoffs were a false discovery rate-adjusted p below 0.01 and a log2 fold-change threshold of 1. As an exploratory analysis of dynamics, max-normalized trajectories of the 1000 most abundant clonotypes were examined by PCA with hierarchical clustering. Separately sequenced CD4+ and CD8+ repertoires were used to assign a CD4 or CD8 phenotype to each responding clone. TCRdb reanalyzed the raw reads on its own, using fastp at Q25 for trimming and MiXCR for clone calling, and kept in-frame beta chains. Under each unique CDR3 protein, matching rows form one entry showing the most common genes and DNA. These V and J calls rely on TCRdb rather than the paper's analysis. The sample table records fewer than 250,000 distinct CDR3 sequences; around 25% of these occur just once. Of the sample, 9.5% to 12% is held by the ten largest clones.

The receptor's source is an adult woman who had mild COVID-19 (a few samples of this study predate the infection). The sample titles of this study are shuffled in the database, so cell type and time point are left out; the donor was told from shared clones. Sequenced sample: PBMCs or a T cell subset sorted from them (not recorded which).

The CDR3 protein: CASSLEATSQHNEQFF. The nucleotides are TGTGCCAGCAGCTTAGAAGCGACTAGTCAGCACAATGAGCAGTTCTTC. The chain joins TRBV7-6 to TRBJ2-1; perhaps TRBD2 is the D gene, with 6 bases matching. Inclusive of the bounding cysteine and phenylalanine, the CDR3 is 16 residues long. Left in the record is the CDR3 DNA by itself, 48 bases read in frame from the first base. Cut back by 1 base and 5 bases, the V and J ends lie 15 bases apart. CDR1 SGHVS and CDR2 FNYEAQ were looked up in the germline V gene.